The entry below gives a single T cell receptor (beta chain) sequence along with its context. Its specific antigen is unknown. No base qualities exist here, and no much larger clone lies one base off it. All donors were healthy Caucasians. The twin cohort consisted of three pairs of female monozygotic twins, all aged roughly 18 to 30 years. Peripheral blood mononuclear cells were used as the source from which RNA for TCR libraries was isolated. The record originates from a study of identical twins (dated by TCRdb to the mid-2010s). In terms of the full investigation: To test whether fetal clonotypes persist, the study used deep sequencing on TCR alpha and beta repertoires from monozygotic twins, unrelated adults of various ages, and cord blood. Replicate twin experiments were performed at different times using different library preparation protocols to rule out contamination. Broader findings and caveats from the paper: Fewer insertions were carried by abundant cord blood beta clonotypes; a weaker similar trend was observed in young adult naive repertoires, while no such trend was observed in memory repertoires. Compared with coincidental sharing between unrelated individuals, out-of-frame TCR alpha sequences shared between twins had an excess of sequences with low generation probability. A weaker excess of twin sharing was found in beta out-of-frame sequences because the signal-to-noise ratio was lowered by fewer shared sequences. Invariant T cells such as MAIT and iNKT could partly confound zero-insertion analyses, though diverse VJ usage argued against this for most clonotypes. Because the same donors could not be followed over many years, the conclusions depended on cross-sectional statistical analysis. Recombination models systematically underestimated out-of-frame TCR alpha sharing in monozygotic twins but agreed with sharing between unrelated individuals.

Library generation was performed with 5' RACE. Instrument used: Illumina HiSeq 2000. A universal primer binding site was added through template switching, and the final cDNA carried a unique molecular identifier so that TCR cDNA molecules could be counted accurately. Specific primers in the conserved constant-segment region were used to synthesize first-strand cDNA for TCR alpha and beta chains. To control for contamination, every cDNA library carried two barcodes: a SMART-Mk sample barcode plus Illumina barcodes. TruSeq adapter sequences and Illumina sample barcodes were added in two successive PCR steps. The TCR alpha and beta cDNA libraries were sequenced on the Illumina HiSeq platform using custom primers. The authors' analysis ran thus. Raw reads were processed with MiGEC to extract unique molecular identifiers, and MiXCR was used to determine CDR3 positions. For each individual, recombination models were inferred using an EM algorithm with the repgenHMM and IGoR tools. Shared clonotypes were analyzed with the tcR package in R, and sharing was normalized by the product of cloneset sizes. Out-of-frame nonproductive sequences were analyzed to study raw recombination free of thymic and clonal selection effects. The public reads were run again by TCRdb, first through fastp at Q25 and then through MiXCR, and only productive beta chains were kept. Rows matching on CDR3 protein sequence are summarized as one entry with the most common DNA and genes. The V and J calls and clone size are TCRdb's, not the authors'. Here the sample has roughly 570,000 distinct CDR3 sequences; roughly 9.9% occur a single time. The ten largest clones take up 2.5% to 3% of the sample.

From the germline V gene, CDR1 is SGHRS and CDR2 is YFSETQ. V drops 1 base and J drops 7 bases, leaving 9 bases in between. Including cysteine and phenylalanine, the CDR3 has 13 amino acids. Only the CDR3 region is kept as DNA, spanning 39 bases read in frame from base 1. This sample was shared with a second study, whose subject was yellow fever vaccine responses in identical twins. Looking at the second paper: According to the authors, the vaccine-induced T cell response in identical twins seemed to be partly convergent and partly specific to each individual. In the study, vaccine-responding T cell clones were precisely tracked in identical twins.

The V and J segments used are TRBV5-1 and TRBJ2-1, with the D gene uncertain. Sequencing was done on a sample of PBMCs. The receptor was isolated from a woman under 30 in good health. For the CDR3, the sequence is CASSLKAQNEQFF. The nucleotides read TGCGCCAGCAGCTTGAAGGCCCAAAATGAGCAGTTCTTC.